A single sample is the source of the 22 T cell receptor beta chains below, sequenced in a study of blood T cell repertoires in COVID-19. This table comes from immunoSEQ multiplex PCR, and its TCRdb copy is limited to in-frame clones, with some not included. This sample has about 220,000 clones; about 85% occur once, and the top ten carry 20%. Specimen: peripheral blood. The source is a man aged 25 to 40 with active or convalescent COVID-19.

This clone was observed a single time. The chain has TRBV11-3 and TRBJ2-7, with D possibly TRBD2 on 5 matching bases. Germline assignment: CDR1 SGHNT and CDR2 YENEEA. Deletions cut 0 bases from V and 4 bases from J, with 7 bases between. The CDR3 consists of 13 residues. CDR3 DNA: TGTGCCAGCAGCTTAGAGACGGGGTACGAGCAGTACTTC. Protein sequence: CASSLETGYEQYF.

This clone was detected only a few times. The rearrangement joins TRBV7-6 to TRBJ1-1; 7 nucleotides match TRBD1. CDR1 and CDR2 from the germline V gene are SGHVS and FNYEAQ. The CDR3 contains 13 residues. V was pared by 5 bases and J by 4 bases, with 4 bases of the junction left unmatched. The CDR3 is CASSVTGSTEAFF. CDR3 in DNA: TGTGCCAGCAGCGTGACAGGGAGCACTGAAGCTTTCTTT. The full variable domain, completed using reference TRBV7-6 and TRBJ1-1, is GAGVSQSPRYKVTKRGQDVALRCDPISGHVSLYWYRQALGQGPEFLTYFNYEAQQDKSGLPNDRFSAERPEGSISTLTIQRTEQRDSAMYRCASSVTGSTEAFFGQGTRLTVV.

The chain employs TRBV28 and TRBJ2-3; 9 bases map to TRBD2. With V trimmed by 7 bases and J by 2 bases, 10 bases remained unmatched. CDR1 and CDR2 (germline): MDHEN, SYDVKM. The CDR3 consists of 16 residues. The CDR3 coding sequence is TGTGCCAGCACTCAGGCGCTAGCGGGGACCACAGATACGCAGTATTTT. This sequence encodes CASTQALAGTTDTQYF. Filled out from reference TRBV28 and TRBJ2-3, the complete variable domain reads DVKVTQSSRYLVKRTGEKVFLECVQDMDHENMFWYRQDPGLGLRLIYFSYDVKMKEKGDIPEGYSVSREKKERFSLILESASTNQTSMYLCASTQALAGTTDTQYFGPGTRLTVL.

The V call is TRBV9, the J call TRBJ2-2; D is ambiguous. The germline CDR1 and CDR2 sequences are SGDLS and YYNGEE. Trimming shortened V by 4 bases and J by 4 bases, and 5 bases separated the two germline ends. The CDR3 totals 12 residues. The CDR3 DNA reads TGTGCCAGCAGCCCTCCCACCGGGGAGCTGTTTTTT. It translates to CASSPPTGELFF.

The chain employs TRBV14 and TRBJ1-1; unclear D gene. CDR1 and CDR2 (germline): SGHDN, FVKESK. Trimming took off 0 bases at V and 1 base at J, with 3 bases between the two ends. This CDR3 contains 13 residues. This CDR3 is CASSQDQNTEAFF. As DNA, the CDR3 is TGTGCCAGCAGCCAAGATCAGAACACTGAAGCTTTCTTT.

This clone was counted between two and nine times. The rearrangement links TRBV3-1 (or the pseudogene TRBV3-2) to TRBJ1-2; TRBD1 is a possible D gene (6 bases). The CDR3 is 11 residues long. Germline V CDR1 and CDR2: LGHDT, YNNKEL (reference sequence). The ends were cut back, 9 bases at V and 2 bases at J, with 7 bases in the middle. The CDR3 DNA is TGTGCCAGTACAGGGAACTATGGCTACACCTTC. It yields the protein CASTGNYGYTF.

CDR3 coding DNA: TGTGCCAGCAGTTTCCGGGGACTAGCGGGGGGTGAGCAGTTCTTC. Its translation is CASSFRGLAGGEQFF. The rearrangement joins TRBV28 to TRBJ2-1; the match to TRBD2 covers 15 bases. Germline CDR1 is MDHEN and CDR2 is SYDVKM. Losses at the gene ends were 3 bases for V and 9 bases for J; bases not matched to a gene: 3. There are 15 residues in the CDR3.

This chain connects TRBV14 to TRBJ2-3; tentatively, D is TRBD2 (6 bases). This CDR3 is built from 12 residues. Germline CDR1 SGHDN, CDR2 FVKESK. Deletions cut 5 bases from V and 8 bases from J, with 11 bases between. The CDR3 loop reads CASSTQRVTQYF. As DNA, the CDR3 is TGTGCCAGCAGCACGCAGCGGGTTACGCAGTATTTT. The full variable domain, in which reference TRBV14 and TRBJ2-3 provide the parts outside the CDR3, is EAGVTQFPSHSVIEKGQTVTLRCDPISGHDNLYWYRRVMGKEIKFLLHFVKESKQDESGMPNNRFLAERTGGTYSTLKVQPAELEDSGVYFCASSTQRVTQYFGPGTRLTVL.

The chain uses TRBV25-1 and TRBJ2-5, with TRBD1 matching 7 bases. The CDR3 runs to 14 residues. Germline assignment: CDR1 MGHDK and CDR2 SYGVNS. V was pared by 6 bases and J by 1 base, with 5 bases of the junction left unmatched. Written as DNA, the CDR3 is TGTGCCAGCAGCCTCACAGGGGCCCAAGAGACCCAGTACTTC. It codes for CASSLTGAQETQYF.

The gene calls are TRBV7-3 and TRBJ2-1; TRBD2 matches 7 bases. This CDR3 has 13 amino acids. The V gene end was trimmed by 3 bases and the J gene end by 9 bases; junction bases not matched to a gene: 5. Germline CDR1 and CDR2: SGHTA and FQGTGA. DNA of the CDR3: TGTGCCAGCAGCTTCCAGCGGGAAGGTGAGCAGTTCTTC. Its protein is CASSFQREGEQFF.

The V and J genes are TRBV6-6 and TRBJ1-3, with TRBD1 identical over 8 bases. Germline assignment: CDR1 MNHNY and CDR2 SVGAGI (reference sequence). The V and J ends lost 8 bases and 8 bases, in that order; junction bases with no gene match: 14. CDR3 length: 15 amino acids. CDR3 loop: CASGAVGTGGDTIYF. As DNA, the CDR3 is TGTGCCAGCGGGGCAGTGGGGACAGGCGGCGACACCATATATTTT.

The CDR3 coding sequence is TGTGCCAGCAGACGAAACCGGGACAGGGGAATCGGTGAGCAGTTCTTC. Translation gives CASRRNRDRGIGEQFF. The rearrangement uses TRBV27 and TRBJ2-1; 10 nucleotides align to TRBD1. With 6 bases clipped from V and 9 bases from J, the junction kept 14 bases outside the gene matches. Germline V gene data show CDR1 as MNHEY and CDR2 as SMNVEV (reference sequence). The CDR3 loop spans 16 amino acids.

This chain uses TRBV29-1 with TRBJ2-1, with D tentatively TRBD2 (6 bases). This CDR3 region has 12 residues. The germline V gene encodes CDR1 SQVTM and CDR2 ANQGSEA. V was shortened by 6 bases and J by 7 bases, with 13 bases between the two germline ends. The CDR3 DNA sequence: TGCAGCGTCGAACGGGAGAGGAATGAGCAGTTCTTC. This encodes CSVERERNEQFF.

The sample holds one count of this clone. The rearrangement joins TRBV18 to TRBJ2-7; tentatively, D is TRBD2 (5 bases). In germline, CDR1 is KGHSH, CDR2 LQKENI. The V and J ends lost 6 bases and 0 bases respectively, with 15 bases between them. The CDR3 runs to 15 residues. As DNA, the CDR3 is TGTGCCAGCTCGTACGGGATGGCAAACTCCTACGAGCAGTACTTC. Its protein is CASSYGMANSYEQYF.

V and J are TRBV5-4 and TRBJ1-1; possible D gene TRBD1, 5 bases. Trimming shortened V by 4 bases and J by 2 bases, and 9 bases separated the two germline ends. Germline CDR1 is SGHNT and CDR2 is YYREEE (reference sequence). CDR3 length: 13 amino acids. Written as DNA, the CDR3 is TGTGCCAGCAGCGTCGACAGTAACACTGAAGCTTTCTTT. It specifies CASSVDSNTEAFF.

The chain carries TRBV7-2 and TRBJ2-1, with a possible D match to TRBD2 (7 bases). This CDR3 is built from 16 residues. Trimming took 1 base from V and 7 from J, leaving 17 bases between them. Germline-derived CDR1 and CDR2 are SGHTA and FQGNSA. This chain's CDR3 is CASSLGGGGGLNEQFF. Written as DNA, the CDR3 is TGTGCCAGCAGCTTAGGAGGTGGGGGGGGCCTAAATGAGCAGTTCTTC. Supplemented by reference TRBV7-2 and TRBJ2-1, the full variable domain reads GAGVSQSPSNKVTEKGKDVELRCDPISGHTALYWYRQSLGQGLEFLIYFQGNSAPDKSGLPSDRFSAERTGGSVSTLTIQRTQQEDSAVYLCASSLGGGGGLNEQFFGPGTRLTVL.

A note on this clone: This sample also contains other DNA sequences that code for the same CDR3. J is TRBJ1-1 and V is TRBV5-4, with D hard to call. The CDR3 contains 13 residues. Trimming left V 0 bases short and J 1 base short, with 4 bases between. Germline V gene data show CDR1 as SGHNT and CDR2 as YYREEE (reference sequence). The CDR3: CASSLDRNTEAFF. CDR3 sequence (DNA): TGTGCCAGCAGCTTGGACAGGAACACTGAAGCTTTCTTT.

The rearrangement uses TRBV6-6 and TRBJ2-7, with 11 bases that match TRBD2. CDR1 is MNHNY and CDR2 is SVGAGI in the germline V gene (reference sequence). The junction had 5 bases not matched to a gene; V was cut back by 6 bases and J by 1 base. CDR3 length: 15 amino acids. CDR3 sequence reads: CASRNSGRGSYEQYF. The DNA of the CDR3 is TGTGCCAGCAGAAATAGCGGGAGGGGATCCTACGAGCAGTACTTC.

The genes are TRBV28 and TRBJ1-5; TRBD1 matches 7 bases. Looked up from germline, CDR1 is MDHEN and CDR2 is SYDVKM. Trimming took 2 bases from V and 7 from J; bases not matched to a gene: 2. The CDR3 length is 13 residues. The CDR3 loop is CASSLDRDQPQHF. The CDR3 bases are TGTGCCAGCAGTTTAGACAGGGACCAGCCCCAGCATTTT. The full variable domain, in which reference TRBV28 and TRBJ1-5 provide the parts outside the CDR3, is DVKVTQSSRYLVKRTGEKVFLECVQDMDHENMFWYRQDPGLGLRLIYFSYDVKMKEKGDIPEGYSVSREKKERFSLILESASTNQTSMYLCASSLDRDQPQHFGDGTRLSIL.

This clone showed up just a few times. CDR3 in DNA: TGTGCCAGCAGCCAGGAGGGGATGAACACTGAAGCTTTCTTT. This encodes CASSQEGMNTEAFF. The chain recombines TRBV3-1 (or the pseudogene TRBV3-2) with TRBJ1-1; tentatively, D is TRBD1 (5 bases). V was trimmed by 3 bases and J by 0 bases, leaving 8 bases between them. Germline CDR1 is LGHDT and CDR2 is YNNKEL (reference sequence). The CDR3 runs 14 residues.

The chain is built from TRBV6-6 and TRBJ1-1, with 10 bases matching TRBD1. The CDR3 spans 15 residues. J gave up 4 bases and V 6 bases, and 8 bases lay outside the gene matches. Germline V gives CDR1 MNHNY, CDR2 SVGAGI (reference sequence). Written as DNA, the CDR3 is TGTGCCAGCAGACTTCAGACAGGGGGCATCACTGAAGCTTTCTTT. It encodes CASRLQTGGITEAFF.

The V gene is TRBV2, the J gene TRBJ1-5; 11 bases align to TRBD1. Germline lookup yields CDR1 SNHLY and CDR2 FYNNEI. Trimming cost V 6 bases and J 5 bases; bases outside gene matches: 3. The CDR3 runs 14 residues. The DNA for the CDR3 is TGTGCCAGCAGGATGGGACAGGGGGATCAGCCCCAGCATTTT. The encoded protein is CASRMGQGDQPQHF.